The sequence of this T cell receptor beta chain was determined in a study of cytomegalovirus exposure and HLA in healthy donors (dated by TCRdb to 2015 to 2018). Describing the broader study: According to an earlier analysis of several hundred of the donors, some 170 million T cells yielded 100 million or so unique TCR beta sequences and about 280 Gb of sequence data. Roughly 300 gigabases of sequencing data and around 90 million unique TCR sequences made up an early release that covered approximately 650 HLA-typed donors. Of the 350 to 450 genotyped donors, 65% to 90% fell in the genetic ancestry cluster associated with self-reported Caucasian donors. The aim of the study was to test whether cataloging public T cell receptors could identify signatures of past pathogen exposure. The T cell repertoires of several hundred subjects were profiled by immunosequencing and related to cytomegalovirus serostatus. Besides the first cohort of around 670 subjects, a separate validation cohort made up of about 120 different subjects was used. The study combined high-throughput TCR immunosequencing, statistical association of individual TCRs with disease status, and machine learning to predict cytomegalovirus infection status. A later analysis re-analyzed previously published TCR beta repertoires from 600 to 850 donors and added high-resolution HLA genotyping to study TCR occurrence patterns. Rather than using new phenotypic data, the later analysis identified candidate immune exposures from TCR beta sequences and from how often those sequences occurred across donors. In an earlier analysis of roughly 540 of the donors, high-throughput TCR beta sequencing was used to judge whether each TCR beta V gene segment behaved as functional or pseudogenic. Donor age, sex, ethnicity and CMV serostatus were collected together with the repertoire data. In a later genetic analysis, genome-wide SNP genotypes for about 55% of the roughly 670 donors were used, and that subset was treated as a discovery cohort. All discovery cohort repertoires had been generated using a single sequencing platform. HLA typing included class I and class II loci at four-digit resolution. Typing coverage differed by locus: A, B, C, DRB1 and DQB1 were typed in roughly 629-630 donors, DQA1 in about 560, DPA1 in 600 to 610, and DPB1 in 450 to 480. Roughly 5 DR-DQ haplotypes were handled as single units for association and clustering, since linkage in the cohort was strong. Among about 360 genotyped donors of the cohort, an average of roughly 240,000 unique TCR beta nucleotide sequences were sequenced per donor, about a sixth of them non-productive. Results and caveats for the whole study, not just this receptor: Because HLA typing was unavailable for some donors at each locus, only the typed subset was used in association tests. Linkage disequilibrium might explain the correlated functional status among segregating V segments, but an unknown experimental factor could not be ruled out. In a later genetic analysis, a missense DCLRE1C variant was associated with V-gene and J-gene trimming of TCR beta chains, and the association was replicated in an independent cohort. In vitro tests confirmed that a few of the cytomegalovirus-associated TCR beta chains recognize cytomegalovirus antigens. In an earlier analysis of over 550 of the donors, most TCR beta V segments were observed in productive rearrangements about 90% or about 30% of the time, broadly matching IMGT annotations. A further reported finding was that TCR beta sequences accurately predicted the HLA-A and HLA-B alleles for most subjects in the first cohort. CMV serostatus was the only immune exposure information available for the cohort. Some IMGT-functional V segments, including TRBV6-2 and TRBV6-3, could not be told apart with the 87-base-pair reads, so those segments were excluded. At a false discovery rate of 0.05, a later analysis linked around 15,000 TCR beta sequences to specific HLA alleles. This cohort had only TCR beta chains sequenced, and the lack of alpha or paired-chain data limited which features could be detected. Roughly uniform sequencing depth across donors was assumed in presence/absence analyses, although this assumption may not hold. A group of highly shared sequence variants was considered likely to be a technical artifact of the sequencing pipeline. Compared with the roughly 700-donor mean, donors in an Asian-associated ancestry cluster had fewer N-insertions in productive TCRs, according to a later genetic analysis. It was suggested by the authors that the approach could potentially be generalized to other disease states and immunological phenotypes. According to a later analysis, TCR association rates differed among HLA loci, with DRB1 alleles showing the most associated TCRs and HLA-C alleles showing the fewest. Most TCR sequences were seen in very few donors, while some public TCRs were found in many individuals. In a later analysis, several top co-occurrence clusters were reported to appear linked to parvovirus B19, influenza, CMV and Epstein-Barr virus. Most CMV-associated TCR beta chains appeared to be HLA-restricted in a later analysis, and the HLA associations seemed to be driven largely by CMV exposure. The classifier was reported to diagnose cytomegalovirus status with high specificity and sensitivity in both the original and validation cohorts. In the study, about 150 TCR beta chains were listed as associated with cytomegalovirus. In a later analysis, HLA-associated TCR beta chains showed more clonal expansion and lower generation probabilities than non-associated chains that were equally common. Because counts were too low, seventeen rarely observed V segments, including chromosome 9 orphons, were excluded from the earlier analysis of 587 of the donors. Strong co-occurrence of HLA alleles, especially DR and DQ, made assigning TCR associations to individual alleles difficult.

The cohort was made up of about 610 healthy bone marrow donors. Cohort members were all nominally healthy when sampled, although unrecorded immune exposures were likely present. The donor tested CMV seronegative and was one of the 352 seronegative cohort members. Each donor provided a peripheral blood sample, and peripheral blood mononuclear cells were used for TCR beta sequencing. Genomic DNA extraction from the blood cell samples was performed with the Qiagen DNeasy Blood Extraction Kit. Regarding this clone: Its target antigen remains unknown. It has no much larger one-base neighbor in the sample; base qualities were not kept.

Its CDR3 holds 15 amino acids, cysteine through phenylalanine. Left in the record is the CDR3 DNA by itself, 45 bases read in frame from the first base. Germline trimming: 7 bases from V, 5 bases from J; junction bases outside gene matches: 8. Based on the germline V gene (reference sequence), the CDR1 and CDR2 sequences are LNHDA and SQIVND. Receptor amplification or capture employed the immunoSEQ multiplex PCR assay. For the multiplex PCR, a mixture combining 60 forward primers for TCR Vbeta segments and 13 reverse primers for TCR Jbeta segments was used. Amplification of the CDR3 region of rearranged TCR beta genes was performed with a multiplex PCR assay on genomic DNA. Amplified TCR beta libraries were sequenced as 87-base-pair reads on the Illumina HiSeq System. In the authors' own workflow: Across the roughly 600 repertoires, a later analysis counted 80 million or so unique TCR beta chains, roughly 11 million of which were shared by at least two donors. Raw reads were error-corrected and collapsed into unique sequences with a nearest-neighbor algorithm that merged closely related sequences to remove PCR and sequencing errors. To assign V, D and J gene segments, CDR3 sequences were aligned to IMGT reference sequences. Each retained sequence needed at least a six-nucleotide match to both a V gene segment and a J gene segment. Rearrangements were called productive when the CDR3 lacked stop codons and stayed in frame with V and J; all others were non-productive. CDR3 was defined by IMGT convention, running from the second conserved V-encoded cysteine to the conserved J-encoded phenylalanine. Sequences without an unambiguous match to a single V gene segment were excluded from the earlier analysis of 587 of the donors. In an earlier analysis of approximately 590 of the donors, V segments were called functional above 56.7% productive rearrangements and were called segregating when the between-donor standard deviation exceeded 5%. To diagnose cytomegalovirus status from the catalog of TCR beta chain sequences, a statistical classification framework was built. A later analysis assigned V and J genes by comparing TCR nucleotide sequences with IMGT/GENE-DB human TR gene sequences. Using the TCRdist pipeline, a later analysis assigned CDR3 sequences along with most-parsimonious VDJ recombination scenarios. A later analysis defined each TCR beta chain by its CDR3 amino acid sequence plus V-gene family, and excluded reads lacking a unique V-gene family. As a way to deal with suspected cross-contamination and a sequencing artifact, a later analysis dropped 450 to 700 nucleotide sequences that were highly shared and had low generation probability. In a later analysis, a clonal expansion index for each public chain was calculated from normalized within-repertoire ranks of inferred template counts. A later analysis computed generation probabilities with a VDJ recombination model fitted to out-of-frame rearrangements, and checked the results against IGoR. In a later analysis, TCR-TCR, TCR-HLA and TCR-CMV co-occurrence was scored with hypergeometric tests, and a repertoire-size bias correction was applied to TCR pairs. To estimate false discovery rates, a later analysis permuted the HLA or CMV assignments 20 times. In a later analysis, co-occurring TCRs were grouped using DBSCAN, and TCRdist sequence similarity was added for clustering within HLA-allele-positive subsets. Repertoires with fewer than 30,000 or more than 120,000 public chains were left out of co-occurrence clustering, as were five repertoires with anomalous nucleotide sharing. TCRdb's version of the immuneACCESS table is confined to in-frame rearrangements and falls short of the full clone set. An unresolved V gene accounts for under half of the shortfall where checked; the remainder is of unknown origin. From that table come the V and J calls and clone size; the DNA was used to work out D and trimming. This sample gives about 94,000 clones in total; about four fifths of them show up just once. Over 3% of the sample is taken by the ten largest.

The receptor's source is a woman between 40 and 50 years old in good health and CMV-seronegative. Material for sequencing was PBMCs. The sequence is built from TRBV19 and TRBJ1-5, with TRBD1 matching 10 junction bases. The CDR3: CASTPTGGSHQPQHF. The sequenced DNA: TGTGCCAGTACCCCGACAGGGGGCTCTCATCAGCCCCAGCATTTT.